Listed here are 8 T cell receptor beta chains from one sample, sequenced in a study of blood T cells in healthy people across ages. It was with a sample-barcoded 5' primer and a J-beta primer mix that a second PCR of roughly 6 to 12 cycles was run. TCRdb re-called the 5' RACE reads with MiXCR, one entry per CDR3 protein. The sample has roughly 680,000 distinct CDR3 sequences, around 45% seen once. The specimen sequenced was blood. All receptors derive from a woman aged 60-75 years in good health.

The chain links TRBV21-1 to TRBJ2-7; the tabulated D call, TRBD2, remains unverified against the DNA. TRBV21-1 is listed as a pseudogene. This CDR3 spans 14 amino acids. CDR3 loop: CTSSQARTNYEQYF. For the CDR3, the DNA is TGTACCAGCAGCCAGGCCCGGACGAACTACGAGCAGTACTTC.

This clonotype was observed a single time. The V call is TRBV6-2 or TRBV6-3, the J call TRBJ2-5, with D tentatively TRBD2 (6 bases). V was trimmed by 5 bases and J by 3 bases, leaving 16 bases between them. Germline values: CDR1 MNHEY, CDR2 SVGEGT. This CDR3 contains 15 residues. CDR3 in DNA: TGTGCCAGCAGTCCAATCGGGGCGGGAAAAGAGACCCAGTACTTC. Encoded protein: CASSPIGAGKETQYF.

This clonotype was seen a handful of times. The J gene is TRBJ2-4, the V gene TRBV3-1; D is ambiguous. Judging by the DNA end, TRBJ2-7 fits better; the J call may be wrong. The CDR3 length is 14 residues. Germline-derived CDR1 and CDR2 are LGHDT and YNNKEL (reference sequence). The CDR3 loop reads CASSQRLGTNEQYF. In DNA form, the CDR3 reads TGTGCCAGCAGCCAACGGCTGGGTACCAACGAGCAGTACTTC.

This clonotype has more than one count but fewer than ten. The chain combines TRBV29-1 with TRBJ2-5, with D hard to call. Germline assignment: CDR1 SQVTM and CDR2 ANQGSEA. This CDR3 has 13 residues. The V end was cut by 6 bases, the J end by 2 bases, with 13 bases between. This CDR3 reads CSVEATRQETQYF. The CDR3 coding sequence is TGCAGCGTCGAGGCGACGAGGCAAGAGACCCAGTACTTC.

This chain joins TRBV28 and TRBJ2-1; D possibly corresponds to TRBD2 (6 bases). The CDR3 length is 16 residues. Germline loops: CDR1 MDHEN, CDR2 SYDVKM. V gave up 1 base and J gave up 0 bases, with 10 bases separating them. CDR3 amino acids: CASSLYRGSSYNEQFF. The CDR3 DNA reads as TGTGCCAGCAGTTTATACCGGGGGAGCTCCTACAATGAGCAGTTCTTC. The complete variable domain, with remaining parts taken from reference TRBV28 and TRBJ2-1, reads DVKVTQSSRYLVKRTGEKVFLECVQDMDHENMFWYRQDPGLGLRLIYFSYDVKMKEKGDIPEGYSVSREKKERFSLILESASTNQTSMYLCASSLYRGSSYNEQFFGPGTRLTVL.

The rearrangement uses TRBV28 and TRBJ2-1; perhaps TRBD2 as D (6 bases). The V and J ends lost 7 bases and 7 bases respectively, with 17 bases between them. Germline V gene data show CDR1 as MDHEN and CDR2 as SYDVKM. The CDR3 contains 14 residues. CDR3 protein: CASTLAGSLNEQFF. DNA of the CDR3: TGTGCCAGCACGCTAGCCGGGAGCTTAAATGAGCAGTTCTTC.

CDR3 DNA sequence: TGCGCCAGCAGCCAAGAGTGGGTAGGAGTGAACACCGGGGAGCTGTTTTTT. Amino acid sequence: CASSQEWVGVNTGELFF. The rearrangement joins TRBV4-3 to TRBJ2-2; D is uncertain. The CDR3 has 17 residues. V was pared by 0 bases and J by 1 base, with 12 bases between. Germline V gene data show CDR1 as LGHNA and CDR2 as YSLEER.

This clonotype has only one observation. Mismatch with germline at one junction end may stem from a read error. V and J are TRBV4-2 and TRBJ2-3; 7 bases fit TRBD1. Germline loops: CDR1 LGHNA, CDR2 YNFKEQ. The CDR3 has 14 amino acids. The CDR3 sequence is CANSHEQGSDTQYF. The DNA for the CDR3 is TGTGCCAACAGCCACGAACAGGGGTCAGATACGCAGTATTTT.